This T cell receptor beta chain was profiled in a study of cytomegalovirus exposure and HLA in healthy donors. It was with 60 Vbeta and 13 Jbeta primers that the PCR ran. Generated by immunoSEQ multiplex PCR, the TCRdb table keeps only in-frame clones and is missing some. This table has more than 95,000 clones, 80% appearing once. The CDR3 runs 12 residues. V dropped 4 bases and J dropped 3 bases, with 3 bases sitting between them. Per germline, CDR1 MNHNS and CDR2 SASEGT. Sequenced material: PBMCs. This receptor was obtained from a man aged 30 to 45 in good health and CMV-seropositive. The chain employs TRBV6-1 and TRBJ2-2; D not resolved. The CDR3 DNA sequence: TGTGCCAGCAGTGGCGACACCGGGGAGCTGTTTTTT. It is translated as CASSGDTGELFF.